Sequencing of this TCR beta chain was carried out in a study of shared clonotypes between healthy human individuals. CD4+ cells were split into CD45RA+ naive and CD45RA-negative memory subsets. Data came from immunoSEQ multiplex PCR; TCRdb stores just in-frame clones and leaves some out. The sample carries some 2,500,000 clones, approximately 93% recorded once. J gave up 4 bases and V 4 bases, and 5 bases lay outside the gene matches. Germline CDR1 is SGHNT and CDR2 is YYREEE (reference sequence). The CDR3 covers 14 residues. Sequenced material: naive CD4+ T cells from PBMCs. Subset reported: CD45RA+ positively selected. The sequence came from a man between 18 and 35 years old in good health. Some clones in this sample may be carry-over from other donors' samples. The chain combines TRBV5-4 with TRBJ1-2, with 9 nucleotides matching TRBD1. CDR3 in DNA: TGTGCCAGCAGCGAGGGACAGGGAGGCTATGGCTACACCTTC. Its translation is CASSEGQGGYGYTF.